Sequencing of this T cell receptor beta chain was carried out in a study of CD8 T cells in Susac syndrome. The study used treatment-naive patients who had stable or active relapsing-remitting disease as multiple sclerosis controls. While CD8+ and CD4+ T cells were isolated negatively, TEMRA cells were enriched by FACS. It was with random hexamers that 0.5 to 1 ug RNA was reverse transcribed. Multiplex immunoSEQ PCR targeted 54 Vbeta and 13 Jbeta TCR beta segments. Each CDR3 protein is one row after TCRdb ran MiXCR on the immunoSEQ multiplex PCR reads. The data hold over 200,000 distinct CDR3 sequences, with 85% to 95% observed a single time. This clonotype was detected a few times. Per the germline V gene, CDR1 is DFQATT and CDR2 is SNEGSKA (reference sequence). Trimming cost V 5 bases and J 1 base, with 6 bases left between them. This CDR3 spans 12 amino acids.

The sequence was collected from a human donor with multiple sclerosis. The V and J genes are TRBV20-1 and TRBJ1-5, with TRBD1 as a possible D gene (5 bases). What was sequenced was CD4+ T cells from PBMCs. The CDR3 DNA is TGCAGTGCTGGGGACAGCAATCAGCCCCAGCATTTT. Amino acids: CSAGDSNQPQHF.